The present T cell receptor (beta chain) was sequenced within a study of OX40 agonist ivuxolimab in advanced cancers. The study's findings and limits: Normalized T-cell clonal expansion was also low in some nonresponders. Compared with others, partial responders at 0.1-3.0 mg/kg displayed clonal expansion among the lowest.

With 4 bases clipped from V and 4 bases from J, the junction kept 9 bases outside the gene matches. The CDR3 length is 17 residues. CDR1 and CDR2 (germline): LGHNA, YSLEER. Points on this clone: Its antigen is not identified.

Produced via immunoSEQ multiplex PCR; TCRdb's table is partial and in-frame only. The repertoire holds under 85,000 clones, with around nine tenths as singletons. The origin of this receptor is an adult with an advanced solid tumor such as melanoma, head and neck, liver or kidney cancer. V is TRBV4-3 and J is TRBJ2-3, with 12 bases identical to TRBD1. The specimen comprised CD4+ or CD8+ T cells sorted from blood, sampled in a trial of the OX40 agonist ivuxolimab. The CDR3 region has the DNA TGCGCCAGCAGCCCCCCCCGGGACAGGGGGCTCCCAGATACGCAGTATTTT. Residues: CASSPPRDRGLPDTQYF.